This T cell receptor beta chain was documented in a study of blood T cells in healthy people across ages. Study overall: Template switching retrieved approximately one barcoded beta molecule for each two T cells. Broader study findings: Among T cells, TCR beta diversity per million cells dropped roughly linearly as age rose.

With regard to this clonotype: Its antigen remains unidentified.

No fewer than 7 million PBMCs went into each sample. The use of a sample-barcoded 5' primer and a J-beta primer mix characterized a second PCR of roughly 6 to 11 cycles. Each cDNA molecule, via a template-switch adaptor with 12 random nucleotides, was tagged. Each CDR3 protein gets one entry after TCRdb re-called the 5' RACE reads with MiXCR. Of about 900,000 distinct CDR3 sequences detected, around 49% appear once; the ten largest clones hold about an eighth. CDR1 SGHTA and CDR2 FQGNSA come from the germline V gene. Trimming removed 6 bases from V and 2 bases from J, with 11 bases in between. The CDR3 loop spans 13 amino acids.

The gene calls are TRBV7-2 and TRBJ2-7; D is perhaps TRBD1 (5 bases). The TCR comes from a man between 25 and 39 years old in good health. The specimen sequenced was blood. The chain's CDR3 is CASSIPGTYEQYF. The CDR3 nucleotides read TGTGCCAGCAGTATCCCAGGGACCTACGAGCAGTACTTC.